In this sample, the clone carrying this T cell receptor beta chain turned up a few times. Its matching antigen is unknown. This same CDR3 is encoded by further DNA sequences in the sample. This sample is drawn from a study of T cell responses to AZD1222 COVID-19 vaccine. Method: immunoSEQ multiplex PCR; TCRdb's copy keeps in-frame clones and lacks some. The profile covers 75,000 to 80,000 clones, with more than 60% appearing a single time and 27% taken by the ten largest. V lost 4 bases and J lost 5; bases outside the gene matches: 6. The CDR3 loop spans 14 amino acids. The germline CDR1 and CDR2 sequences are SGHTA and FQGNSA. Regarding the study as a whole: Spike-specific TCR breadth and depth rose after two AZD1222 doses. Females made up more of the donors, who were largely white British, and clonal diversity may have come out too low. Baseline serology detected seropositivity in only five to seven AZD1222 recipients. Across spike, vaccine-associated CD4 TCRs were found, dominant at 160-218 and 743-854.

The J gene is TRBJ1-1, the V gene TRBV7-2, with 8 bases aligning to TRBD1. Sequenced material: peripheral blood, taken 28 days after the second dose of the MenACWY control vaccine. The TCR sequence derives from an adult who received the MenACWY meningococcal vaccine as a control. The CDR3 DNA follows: TGTGCCAGCAGCTCCAGGGGGCTATCTACTGAAGCTTTCTTT. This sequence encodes CASSSRGLSTEAFF.